These 2 T cell receptor beta chains originate from one sample sequenced in a study of identical twins. TCRdb re-derived calls from the 5' RACE reads in MiXCR, one entry per CDR3 protein. The sample lists roughly 630,000 distinct CDR3 sequences, less than 9% occurring once. These same data were also listed under a study on yellow fever vaccine responses in identical twins.

Input material: PBMCs. The source is a woman between 18 and 30 years old in good health.

This clonotype turned up a few times. The chain links TRBV5-8 to TRBJ2-7; D remains unclear. Germline V gene sequence: CDR1 SGHTS, CDR2 YDEGEE. The V end was cut by 5 bases, the J end by 2 bases, with 8 bases between. The length of the CDR3 is 12 residues. DNA of the CDR3: TGTGCCAGCAGTTCCAGGACCTACGAGCAGTACTTC. Translating it yields CASSSRTYEQYF. The entire variable domain, with the rest obtained from reference TRBV5-8 and TRBJ2-7, is as follows: EAGVTQSPTHLIKTRGQQATLRCSPISGHTSVYWYQQALGLGLQFLLWYDEGEERNRGNFPPRFSGRQFPNYSSELNVNALELEDSALYLCASSSRTYEQYFGPGTRLTVT.

The CDR3 DNA reads as TGTGCCAGCAGCTCCACAGGGAGGCTCCAAGAGACCCAGTACTTC. Protein sequence: CASSSTGRLQETQYF. The chain links TRBV3-1 to TRBJ2-5; either TRBD1 or TRBD2 may supply D (6 bases each). CDR1 and CDR2 from the germline V gene are LGHDT and YNNKEL (reference sequence). The ends were cut back, 5 bases at V and 1 base at J, with 14 bases in the middle. CDR3 size: 15 residues.